This T cell receptor beta chain stems from a study of T cells in Graves' hyperthyroidism and ophthalmopathy. Broader study findings: Before onset, by a median of approximately 5.9 months, the model predicted ophthalmopathy.

The study defined stable Graves' hyperthyroidism as no ophthalmopathy progression within 18 months. Orbital computed tomography and thyroid ultrasound, together with serum TRAb and thyroxine and clinical symptoms, were used for diagnoses. The investigators amplified TCR beta CDR3 regions from RNA transcripts. With the HTBI primer set, the TCR CDR3 went through a first round of RT-PCR. TCRdb re-called the multiplex PCR reads with MiXCR, one entry per CDR3 protein. The table lists about 840,000 distinct CDR3 sequences, 35% to 40% of them singletons, with around 10% in the top ten. V lost 8 bases, J lost 5 bases, and 15 bases lay in between. The CDR3 sequence is 13 residues long. The germline CDR1 and CDR2 sequences are SEHNR and FQNEAQ (reference sequence). This clonotype appeared many times. Its antigen is unidentified.

The TCR was taken from a man younger than 35 with Graves' hyperthyroidism. The sample comprised blood. The chain is built from TRBV7-9 and TRBJ1-2, with TRBD1 as a possible D gene (6 bases). The CDR3 DNA reads TGTGCCAGCGGAGTGGCAGGGGCATATGGCTACACCTTC. Translating gives CASGVAGAYGYTF.